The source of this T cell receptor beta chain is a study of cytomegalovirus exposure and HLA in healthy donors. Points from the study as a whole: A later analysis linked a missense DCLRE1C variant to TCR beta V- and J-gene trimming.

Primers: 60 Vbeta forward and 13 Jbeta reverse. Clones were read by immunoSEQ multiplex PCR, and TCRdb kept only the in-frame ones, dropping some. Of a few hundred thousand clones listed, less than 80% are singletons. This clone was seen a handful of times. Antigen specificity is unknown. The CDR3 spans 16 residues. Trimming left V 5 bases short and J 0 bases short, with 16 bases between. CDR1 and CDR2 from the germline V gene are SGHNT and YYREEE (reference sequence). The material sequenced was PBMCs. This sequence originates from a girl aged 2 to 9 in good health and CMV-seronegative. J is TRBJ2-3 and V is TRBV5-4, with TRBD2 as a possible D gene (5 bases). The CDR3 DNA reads TGTGCCAGCAGGACTACCCGGACGGCAAGCACAGATACGCAGTATTTT. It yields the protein CASRTTRTASTDTQYF.